One and the same sample provided the 16 T cell receptor beta chains below, sequenced in a study of CD8 T cells in ankylosing spondylitis. TCRdb independently ran MiXCR on the 5' RACE reads; one entry per CDR3 protein. The sample holds hundreds of thousands of distinct CDR3 sequences, less than 25% seen once. Sequencing input: blood, either unsorted or a sorted T cell fraction (not recorded which). The receptors stem from a female donor with ankylosing spondylitis or in good health (not recorded which).

This clonotype was seen more than once but under ten times. The chain has TRBV20-1 and TRBJ2-5, with 11 bases lining up with TRBD1. Germline CDR1 is DFQATT and CDR2 is SNEGSKA (reference sequence). Unmatched junction bases numbered 4, after V lost 0 bases and J lost 1 base. The CDR3 spans 16 residues. The CDR3 spells CSARDHGQGAQETQYF. CDR3 nucleotides: TGCAGTGCTAGAGATCACGGACAGGGGGCCCAAGAGACCCAGTACTTC.

This clonotype has only a few counts. The CDR3 nucleotides read TGCAGCGTCCGGGTAGCGGGGATCACAGATACGCAGTATTTT. It translates to CSVRVAGITDTQYF. The rearrangement uses TRBV29-1 and TRBJ2-3; 8 bases map to TRBD2. Germline CDR1 SQVTM, CDR2 ANQGSEA. This CDR3 spans 14 amino acids. Trimming at V came to 6 bases and at J to 2 bases, leaving 7 bases not matched to a gene.

This clonotype was detected only a few times. The J gene is TRBJ2-1, the V gene TRBV7-2; D gene uncertain. The V and J ends lost 8 bases and 3 bases respectively, with 5 bases between them. The CDR3 is 11 residues long. Germline values: CDR1 SGHTA, CDR2 FQGNSA. The CDR3 DNA reads as TGTGCCAGCGGCGACTACAATGAGCAGTTCTTC. As protein: CASGDYNEQFF.

V is TRBV6-1 and J is TRBJ1-6; tentative D call: TRBD1 (6 bases). The CDR3 runs to 14 residues. Looked up from germline, CDR1 is MNHNS and CDR2 is SASEGT. Trimming shortened V by 6 bases and J by 9 bases, and 15 bases separated the two germline ends. The CDR3 loop is CASRGAVEGSPLHF. Written as DNA, the CDR3 is TGTGCCAGCAGGGGGGCGGTGGAGGGTTCACCCCTCCACTTT.

The CDR3 coding sequence is TGTGCCAGCAGCCCACAACCCCCGGGACTAGAGATTGGTGGCACAGATACGCAGTATTTT. Encoded protein: CASSPQPPGLEIGGTDTQYF. The chain carries TRBV7-3 and TRBJ2-3; 8 bases align to TRBD2. Germline V gene sequence: CDR1 SGHTA, CDR2 FQGTGA. This CDR3 is 20 amino acids long. J gave up 1 base and V 5 bases, and 20 bases lay outside the gene matches.

This chain uses TRBV6-1 with TRBJ2-1, with 12 bases lining up with TRBD2. Trimming removed 8 bases from V and 9 bases from J; junction bases left unmatched: 8. The CDR3 is 14 amino acids. The germline gives CDR1 MNHNS, CDR2 SASEGT. The CDR3 DNA follows: TGTGCCAGCGAAGGACTAGCGGGATTCGTTGAGCAGTTCTTC. Amino acid sequence: CASEGLAGFVEQFF.

This chain connects TRBV7-9 to TRBJ2-1; D may be TRBD1 (5 bases). Per germline, CDR1 SEHNR and CDR2 FQNEAQ (reference sequence). Trimming took off 6 bases at V and 0 bases at J, with 12 bases between the two ends. The CDR3 is 15 residues long. CDR3 DNA: TGTGCCAGCAGGAAAGAGACAGTCTCCTACAATGAGCAGTTCTTC. Translating gives CASRKETVSYNEQFF. Based on the CDR3 plus reference TRBV7-9 and TRBJ2-1, the full variable domain is DTGVSQNPRHKITKRGQNVTFRCDPISEHNRLYWYRQTLGQGPEFLTYFQNEAQLEKSRLLSDRFSAERPKGSFSTLEIQRTEQGDSAMYLCASRKETVSYNEQFFGPGTRLTVL.

There are a few counts of this clonotype. The J gene is TRBJ2-7, the V gene TRBV5-5; D may be TRBD2 (7 bases). Germline V lookup: CDR1 SGHKS, CDR2 YYEKEE (reference sequence). CDR3 length equals 15 residues. The germline V and J ends were trimmed by 0 bases and 4 bases, with 14 bases remaining between them. The CDR3 DNA follows: TGTGCCAGCAGCTTGGGGGGGGGCGCTTCGTACGAGCAGTACTTC. Its protein product is CASSLGGGASYEQYF.

V is TRBV10-3 and J is TRBJ1-3; D is unresolved. CDR1 is ENHRY and CDR2 is SYGVKD in the germline V gene. V lost 0 bases and J 6 bases, leaving 18 bases between the germline ends. CDR3 length equals 17 residues. CDR3 loop: CAISESIFGREENTIYF. CDR3 coding DNA: TGTGCCATCAGTGAGTCGATTTTCGGGCGGGAGGAAAACACCATATATTTT.

This chain uses TRBV7-2 with TRBJ2-5, with TRBD2 as a possible D gene (6 bases). Germline CDR1 and CDR2: SGHTA and FQGNSA. V dropped 2 bases and J dropped 10 bases, with 11 bases sitting between them. The CDR3 is 12 amino acids. In nucleotides, the CDR3 is TGTGCCAGCAGCTTACAGGAGGGAATCCAGTACTTC. Translation: CASSLQEGIQYF.

J is TRBJ1-2 and V is TRBV7-2; the D gene is possibly TRBD1 (5 bases). The CDR3 is made up of 13 amino acids. Looked up from germline, CDR1 is SGHTA and CDR2 is FQGNSA. V lost 3 bases and J 8 bases, leaving 13 bases between the germline ends. The DNA for the CDR3 is TGTGCCAGCAGCTTGGGGGGTGTCGGCGGCTACACCTTC. Amino acids: CASSLGGVGGYTF.

The genes are TRBV9 and TRBJ2-1, with TRBD2 matching 14 bases. Looked up from germline, CDR1 is SGDLS and CDR2 is YYNGEE. This CDR3 contains 16 residues. After removal of 3 bases from V and 7 bases from J, the junction contained 6 bases not matched to a gene. The CDR3 nucleotides read TGTGCCAGCAGCGCACAGGGACTAGCGGGAGTTAATGAGCAGTTCTTC. This encodes CASSAQGLAGVNEQFF.

This clonotype has more than one count but fewer than ten. V gene TRBV6-5 combines with J gene TRBJ2-3; D is undetermined. CDR3 length: 16 residues. Trimming stripped 3 bases from V and 1 base from J, with 14 bases between. Germline CDR1 and CDR2: MNHEY and SVGAGI. The CDR3 DNA reads TGTGCCAGCAGTTATCGGGCGGATAAGGGCACAGATACGCAGTATTTT. This encodes CASSYRADKGTDTQYF.

In its sample, this clonotype was seen many times. Here the CDR3 reads CASSYSTLRTEYTDTQYF. CDR3 in DNA: TGTGCCAGCAGTTACTCGACCCTCCGGACAGAATACACAGATACGCAGTATTTT. The chain carries TRBV6-6 and TRBJ2-3; a weak D match, TRBD1 (6 bases). Germline CDR1 is MNHNY and CDR2 is SVGAGI (reference sequence). V lost 0 bases to trimming and J lost 2 bases, with 18 bases between them. The length of the CDR3 is 18 residues.

This clonotype was seen ten or more times. The chain is built from TRBV7-8 and TRBJ2-1; D is possibly TRBD2 (6 bases). Trimming took 1 base from V and 9 from J, leaving 16 bases between them. In germline, CDR1 is SGHVS, CDR2 FQNEAQ. The CDR3 is 15 residues long. CDR3 region: CASSLVGGKGSEQFF. CDR3 coding DNA: TGTGCCAGCAGCTTAGTTGGCGGGAAGGGAAGTGAGCAGTTCTTC.

The chain links TRBV11-3 to TRBJ2-7; D uncertain. Germline values: CDR1 SGHNT, CDR2 YENEEA. V dropped 5 bases and J dropped 6 bases, with 14 bases sitting between them. The CDR3 extends over 13 amino acids. CDR3 DNA: TGTGCCAGCAGCCCCCGAAGAGGATTCGAGCAGTACTTC. This encodes CASSPRRGFEQYF.